The 14 T cell receptor beta chains below come from one sample, sequenced in a study of beta chain features in type 1 diabetes. As every portion of the isolated RNA was reverse transcribed, the sequencing read expressed TCRB transcripts. TCRdb keeps only in-frame clones here, not all; method: immunoSEQ multiplex PCR. Here the sample spans around 250,000 clones, approximately 15% being singletons. These receptors are not linked to any known antigen. General observations from the study: TCRB CDR3s were moderately but significantly shorter in Type 1 diabetes patients in all four CD4+ subsets.

The sample taken for sequencing was naive CD4+ T cells from blood. The receptors here all came from a man aged 25 to 40 with type 1 diabetes.

The chain uses TRBV5-1 and TRBJ1-1; D remains ambiguous. Deletions cut 4 bases from V and 7 bases from J, with 11 bases between. Per the germline V gene, CDR1 is SGHRS and CDR2 is YFSETQ. This CDR3 has 12 residues. In DNA form, the CDR3 reads TGCGCCAGCAGCCTTACACAGAGTGAAGCTTTCTTT. Translation: CASSLTQSEAFF.

The chain is built from TRBV30 and TRBJ1-2; weak D call: TRBD1 (6 bases). The CDR3 totals 11 residues. Germline CDR1 is GTSNPN and CDR2 is SVGIG (reference sequence). Trimming left V 0 bases short and J 13 bases short, with 12 bases between. The CDR3 loop is CAWSVRGGATF. CDR3 sequence (DNA): TGTGCCTGGAGTGTACGGGGGGGCGCCACCTTC.

This clone was detected once. The chain carries TRBV9 and TRBJ2-7; D might be TRBD1 (8 bases). CDR1 and CDR2 from the germline V gene are SGDLS and YYNGEE. The CDR3 sequence is 15 residues long. With 3 bases removed from V and 9 bases from J, the gap between germline ends came to 22 bases. CDR3 in DNA: TGTGCCAGCAGCGCGAGCGGGACAGGAGTCGATAGGCAGTACTTC. This gives the protein CASSASGTGVDRQYF.

This clone occurred a few times. The rearrangement uses TRBV5-6 and TRBJ1-3, with 7 positions matching TRBD1. From germline, CDR1 is SGHDT and CDR2 YYEEEE. Trimming cost V 4 bases and J 3 bases; bases outside gene matches: 7. The CDR3 extends over 15 amino acids. CDR3 region: CASSPDRPLGNTIYF. Here the CDR3 DNA reads TGTGCCAGCAGCCCGGACAGGCCCCTTGGAAACACCATATATTTT.

This chain links TRBV2 with TRBJ1-1, with D possibly being TRBD1 (6 bases). The CDR3 is made up of 13 amino acids. CDR1 SNHLY and CDR2 FYNNEI come from the germline V gene. The V end was cut by 4 bases, the J end by 2 bases, with 8 bases between. The CDR3 loop reads CASSADRNTEAFF. The CDR3 bases are TGTGCCAGCAGTGCGGACAGAAACACTGAAGCTTTCTTT.

The CDR3 region has the DNA TGTGCCAGCAGCAAACCCCGACTAGCGGGAGGGCTCAATGAGCAGTTCTTC. Protein: CASSKPRLAGGLNEQFF. The V call is TRBV21-1, the J call TRBJ2-1; the D segment call TRBD2 is taken from the table without a DNA check. TRBV21-1 is recorded as a pseudogene. This CDR3 has 17 amino acids.

The chain carries TRBV19 and TRBJ1-5; TRBD1 agrees at 12 bases. The CDR3 spans 15 residues. J was trimmed by 5 bases and V by 3 bases; bases with no gene match: 2. The germline CDR1 and CDR2 sequences are LNHDA and SQIVND (reference sequence). The CDR3 spells CASSMGTGGDQPQHF. CDR3 nucleotide sequence: TGTGCCAGTAGTATGGGGACAGGGGGCGATCAGCCCCAGCATTTT.

The V and J genes are TRBV9 and TRBJ2-5; D might be TRBD1 (5 bases). With 0 bases removed from V and 4 bases from J, the gap between germline ends came to 13 bases. This CDR3 contains 15 residues. Germline-derived CDR1 and CDR2 are SGDLS and YYNGEE. CDR3 in amino acids: CASSVAPTQGETQYF. The CDR3 bases are TGTGCCAGCAGCGTAGCCCCAACCCAGGGAGAGACCCAGTACTTC.

This clone was seen a handful of times. The rearrangement links TRBV6-1 to TRBJ2-5; D is possibly TRBD1 (5 bases). V lost 5 bases and J lost 7, with 20 bases in between. CDR1 is MNHNS, CDR2 SASEGT, per germline. The CDR3 has 15 residues. CDR3 DNA sequence: TGTGCCAGCAGTAGAAAGACTGGGGCGACGGGGACCCAGTACTTC. Its protein is CASSRKTGATGTQYF.

V usage is TRBV2 and J usage is TRBJ1-2; 7 positions agree with TRBD1. Germline V gene lookup returns CDR1 SNHLY and CDR2 FYNNEI. Trimming took 6 bases from V and 5 from J; bases not matched to a gene: 6. This CDR3 is built from 13 residues. The CDR3 bases are TGTGCCAGCAGCGCGACAGGGCAGTATGGCTACACCTTC. Translated, it gives CASSATGQYGYTF.

The J gene is TRBJ2-7, the V gene TRBV7-2, with TRBD2 matching over 9 bases. The germline V gene has CDR1 SGHTA and CDR2 FQGNSA. V was pared by 0 bases and J by 3 bases, with 3 bases of the junction left unmatched. The length of the CDR3 is 15 residues. The CDR3 DNA is TGTGCCAGCAGCTTAGCTGCGGGAGGGAGCTACGAGCAGTACTTC. Its protein product is CASSLAAGGSYEQYF.

This clone was detected a few times. This chain connects TRBV19 to TRBJ2-1; D unresolved. This CDR3 spans 15 amino acids. The germline CDR1 and CDR2 sequences are LNHDA and SQIVND (reference sequence). V was shortened by 6 bases and J by 3 bases, with 15 bases between the two germline ends. CDR3 residues: CASSTQSGYYNEQFF. Here the CDR3 DNA reads TGTGCCAGTAGCACCCAGTCAGGCTACTACAATGAGCAGTTCTTC.

This clone was seen more than once but under ten times. The chain recombines TRBV11-2 with TRBJ1-2; D not certain. This CDR3 comprises 14 residues. Germline V gives CDR1 SGHAT, CDR2 FQNNGV. Trimming cost V 2 bases and J 4 bases, with 11 bases left between them. In DNA, the CDR3 is TGTGCCAGCAGCTTATTAGGACGGGGCTATGGCTACACCTTC. Translation gives CASSLLGRGYGYTF.

The J gene is TRBJ2-7, the V gene TRBV19; TRBD1 is a possible D gene (6 bases). Germline CDR1 reads LNHDA; CDR2 reads SQIVND (reference sequence). Trimming took off 4 bases at V and 4 bases at J, with 14 bases between the two ends. This CDR3 has 14 amino acids. This CDR3 reads CASSTPYGQYEQYF. Written as DNA, the CDR3 is TGTGCCAGTAGTACTCCGTACGGACAGTACGAGCAGTACTTC.